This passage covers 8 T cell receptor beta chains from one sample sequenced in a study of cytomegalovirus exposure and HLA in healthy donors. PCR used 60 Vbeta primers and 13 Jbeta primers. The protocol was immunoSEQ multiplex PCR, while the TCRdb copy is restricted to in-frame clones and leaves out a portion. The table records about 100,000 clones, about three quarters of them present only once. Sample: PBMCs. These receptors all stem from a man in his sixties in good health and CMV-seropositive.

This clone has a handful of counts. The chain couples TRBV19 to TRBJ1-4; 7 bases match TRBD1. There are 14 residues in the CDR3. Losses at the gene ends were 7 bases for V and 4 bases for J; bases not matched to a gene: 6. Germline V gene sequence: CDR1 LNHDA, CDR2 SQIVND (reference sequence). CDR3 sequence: CASTETGSNEKLFF. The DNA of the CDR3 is TGTGCCAGTACCGAGACAGGGAGTAATGAAAAACTGTTTTTT.

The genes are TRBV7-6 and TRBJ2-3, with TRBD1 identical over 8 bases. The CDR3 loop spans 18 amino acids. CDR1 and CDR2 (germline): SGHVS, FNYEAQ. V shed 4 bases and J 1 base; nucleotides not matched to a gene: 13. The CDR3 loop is CASSSIQGAKYGTDTQYF. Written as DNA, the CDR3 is TGTGCCAGCAGCTCAATCCAGGGGGCGAAGTATGGCACAGATACGCAGTATTTT.

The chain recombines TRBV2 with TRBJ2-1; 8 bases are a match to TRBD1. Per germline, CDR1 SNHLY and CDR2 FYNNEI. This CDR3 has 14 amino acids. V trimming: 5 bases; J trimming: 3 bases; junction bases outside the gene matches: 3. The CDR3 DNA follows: TGTGCCAGCAGTTACAGGGGGGACTACAATGAGCAGTTCTTC. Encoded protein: CASSYRGDYNEQFF.

The CDR3 sequence: CASSLVASANTGELFF. In DNA form, the CDR3 reads TGCGCCAGCAGCTTGGTCGCTAGCGCGAACACCGGGGAGCTGTTTTTT. V and J are TRBV5-1 and TRBJ2-2; TRBD2 is a possible D gene (6 bases). Trimming shortened V by 0 bases and J by 0 bases, and 9 bases separated the two germline ends. Germline CDR1 is SGHRS and CDR2 is YFSETQ. The CDR3 covers 16 residues.

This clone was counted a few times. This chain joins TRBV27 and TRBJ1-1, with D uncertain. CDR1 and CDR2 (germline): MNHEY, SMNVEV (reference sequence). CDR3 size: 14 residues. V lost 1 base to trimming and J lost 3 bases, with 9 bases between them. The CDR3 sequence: CASSLWVGHTEAFF. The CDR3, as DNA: TGTGCCAGCAGTTTATGGGTTGGGCACACTGAAGCTTTCTTT.

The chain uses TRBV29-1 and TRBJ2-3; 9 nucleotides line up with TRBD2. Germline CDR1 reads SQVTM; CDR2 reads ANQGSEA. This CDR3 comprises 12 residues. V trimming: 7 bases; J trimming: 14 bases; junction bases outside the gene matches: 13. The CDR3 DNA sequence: TGCAGCGCCCTCACCATAGCGGGGGAACGGTATTTT. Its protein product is CSALTIAGERYF.

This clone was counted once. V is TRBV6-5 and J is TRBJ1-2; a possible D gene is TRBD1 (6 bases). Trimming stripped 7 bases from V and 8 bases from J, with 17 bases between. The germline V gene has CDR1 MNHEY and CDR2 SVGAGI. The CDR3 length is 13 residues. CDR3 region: CASNPGHPGGYTF. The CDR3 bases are TGTGCCAGCAACCCGGGACATCCTGGAGGCTACACCTTC.

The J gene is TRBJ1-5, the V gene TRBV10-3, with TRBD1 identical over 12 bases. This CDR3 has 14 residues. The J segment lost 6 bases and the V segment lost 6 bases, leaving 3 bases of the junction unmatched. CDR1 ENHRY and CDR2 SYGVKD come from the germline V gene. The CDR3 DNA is TGTGCCATCAGGGGGACAGGGGGCGGTCAGCCCCAGCATTTT. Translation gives CAIRGTGGGQPQHF.